Below are 7 T cell receptor beta chains sequenced from a single sample in a study of post-analysis software for immune sequencing data. Whole-study results and caveats: Controls showed lower frequencies than patients for roughly five TRBV segments, and TRBV5-6, TRBV5-1 and TRBV20-1 were among these.

Tagging with unique molecular identifiers was a feature of the TCR beta cDNA libraries. TCRdb re-analysed the PCR reads in MiXCR, keeping a single row per CDR3 protein. The table has around 190,000 distinct CDR3 sequences, 29% seen once. These receptors have no known antigen. The source material was blood. The receptor set was obtained from a girl aged 2 to 17 with multiple sclerosis.

This clonotype was picked up many times. The V and J genes are TRBV7-2 and TRBJ2-5, with 7 bases aligning to TRBD2. CDR3 size: 17 residues. Trimming at V came to 1 base and at J to 1 base, leaving 9 bases not matched to a gene. Germline CDR1 and CDR2: SGHTA and FQGNSA. The CDR3, as DNA: TGTGCCAGCAGCTTAGTGAGGGCGAGCGGGGCCCAAGAGACCCAGTACTTC. It is translated as CASSLVRASGAQETQYF.

This clonotype came up many times. V and J are TRBV10-3 and TRBJ2-1; TRBD2 matches at 13 bases. This CDR3 is built from 20 residues. CDR1 and CDR2 from the germline V gene are ENHRY and SYGVKD. The trim removed 0 bases at V and 0 bases at J, leaving 8 bases unmatched. The CDR3 is CAISESPGTSGKSSYNEQFF. CDR3 DNA: TGTGCCATCAGTGAGTCGCCCGGGACTAGCGGGAAATCCTCCTACAATGAGCAGTTCTTC.

The rearrangement joins TRBV29-1 to TRBJ1-1; D is undetermined. CDR1 SQVTM and CDR2 ANQGSEA come from the germline V gene. Trimming stripped 5 bases from V and 1 base from J, with 14 bases between. This CDR3 is 14 amino acids long. In DNA, the CDR3 is TGCAGCGTTAATATAGGGCCCCCGAACACTGAAGCTTTCTTT. Encoded protein: CSVNIGPPNTEAFF.

This clonotype was detected ten times or more. The chain is built from TRBV6-1 and TRBJ2-5; 12 bases align to TRBD2. Per the germline V gene, CDR1 is MNHNS and CDR2 is SASEGT. After removal of 6 bases from V and 11 bases from J, the junction contained 13 bases not matched to a gene. The CDR3 runs to 15 residues. The CDR3 sequence: CASRTWTSGTGEQYF. DNA for the CDR3: TGTGCCAGCAGGACATGGACTAGCGGGACTGGGGAGCAGTACTTC.

This clonotype appeared many times. The V call is TRBV28, the J call TRBJ2-7, with no clear D. Germline V gives CDR1 MDHEN, CDR2 SYDVKM. This CDR3 region has 13 residues. V lost 4 bases to trimming and J lost 4 bases, with 11 bases between them. The CDR3 nucleotides are TGTGCCAGCAGTTCCAATCTCCTTTACGAGCAGTACTTC. Protein product: CASSSNLLYEQYF.

Concerning this clonotype: With a much larger clone just one base away, this may be a read error. This chain links TRBV5-1 with TRBJ2-1; 10 bases are a match to TRBD1. Germline V gene lookup returns CDR1 SGHRS and CDR2 YFSETQ. The CDR3 totals 16 residues. Unmatched junction bases numbered 10, after V lost 0 bases and J lost 10 bases. CDR3 DNA sequence: TGCGCCAGCAGCTTGGTTCGGGACAGGGGCTTCGGGGAGCAGTTCTTC. It encodes CASSLVRDRGFGEQFF.

This clonotype was seen at least ten times. CDR3 loop: CSVEGTGLETQYF. The CDR3 bases are TGCAGCGTTGAAGGGACAGGCTTAGAGACCCAGTACTTC. The chain joins TRBV29-1 to TRBJ2-5; 7 nucleotides match TRBD1. The germline gives CDR1 SQVTM, CDR2 ANQGSEA. This CDR3 comprises 13 residues. With 1 base clipped from V and 4 bases from J, the junction kept 3 bases outside the gene matches.